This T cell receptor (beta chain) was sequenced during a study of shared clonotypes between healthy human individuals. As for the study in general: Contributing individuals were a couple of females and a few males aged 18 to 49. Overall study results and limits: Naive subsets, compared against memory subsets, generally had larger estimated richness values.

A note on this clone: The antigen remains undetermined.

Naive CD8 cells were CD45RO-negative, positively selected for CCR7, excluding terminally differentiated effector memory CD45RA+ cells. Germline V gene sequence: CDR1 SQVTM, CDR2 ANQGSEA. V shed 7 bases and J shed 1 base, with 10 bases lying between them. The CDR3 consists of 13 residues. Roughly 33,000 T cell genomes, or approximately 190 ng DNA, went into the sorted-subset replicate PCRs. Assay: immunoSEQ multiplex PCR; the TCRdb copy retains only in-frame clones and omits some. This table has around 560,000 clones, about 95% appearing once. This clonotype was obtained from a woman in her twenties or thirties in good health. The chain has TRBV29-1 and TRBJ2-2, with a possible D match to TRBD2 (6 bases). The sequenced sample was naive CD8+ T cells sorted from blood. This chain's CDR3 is CSGLAENTGELFF. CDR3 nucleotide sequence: TGCAGCGGATTAGCGGAGAACACCGGGGAGCTGTTTTTT.